A single sample gave rise to the 26 T cell receptor beta chains below, sequenced in a study of blood T cell repertoires in COVID-19 (dated by TCRdb to 2019 to 2021). Libraries were built with the immunoSEQ multiplex PCR assay. TCRdb limited this immuneACCESS table to in-frame rearrangements with V and J called. A share of clones is missing; checked studies link under half to unresolved V genes, and the rest is unexplained. Present in this sample are under 300,000 clones, about 76% of which were seen just once. The top ten constitute roughly 2.9% of the sample. Sequences were obtained from peripheral blood. These receptors were obtained from a woman in her sixties or seventies with active or convalescent COVID-19.

The rearrangement uses TRBV2 and TRBJ1-6; D gene uncertain. In germline, CDR1 is SNHLY, CDR2 FYNNEI. The ends were cut back, 9 bases at V and 8 bases at J, with 23 bases in the middle. The CDR3 spans 16 residues. CDR3 sequence reads: CASIRTRGPLDSPLHF. The CDR3 bases are TGTGCCAGTATACGGACTCGGGGTCCCTTAGATTCACCCCTCCACTTT.

This chain links TRBV2 with TRBJ1-4; 10 bases are a match to TRBD1. The V segment lost 7 bases and the J segment 3 bases; nucleotides outside the gene matches: 5. CDR1 and CDR2 from the germline V gene are SNHLY and FYNNEI. The CDR3 spans 15 residues. The CDR3 loop reads CASKDRGQANEKLFF. The CDR3 bases are TGTGCCAGCAAAGACAGGGGGCAGGCTAATGAAAAACTGTTTTTT.

The rearrangement uses TRBV5-4 and TRBJ2-7; D may be TRBD1 (6 bases). Germline CDR1 is SGHNT and CDR2 is YYREEE (reference sequence). This CDR3 is 14 amino acids long. V was clipped by 4 bases and J by 3 bases, with 14 bases between them. The DNA for the CDR3 is TGTGCCAGCAGCATCGACGGGACAAACTACGAGCAGTACTTC. Residues: CASSIDGTNYEQYF.

The chain links TRBV4-1 to TRBJ2-2; a weak D match, TRBD2 (6 bases). CDR3 size: 18 residues. CDR1 is MGHRA, CDR2 YSYEKL, per germline. Deletions cut 1 base from V and 2 bases from J, with 17 bases between. DNA of the CDR3: TGCGCCAGCAGCCAAGGACGACTGCCGGGACTCAACACCGGGGAGCTGTTTTTT. It encodes CASSQGRLPGLNTGELFF.

This chain links TRBV2 with TRBJ1-1, with a possible D match to TRBD1 (5 bases). CDR3 length: 11 residues. Germline values: CDR1 SNHLY, CDR2 FYNNEI. Trimming removed 1 base at V and 10 bases at J, with 7 bases between. The CDR3 loop is CASSEEQGAFF. The DNA for the CDR3 is TGTGCCAGCAGTGAAGAGCAGGGAGCTTTCTTT.

This chain links TRBV18 with TRBJ2-3; D might be TRBD2 (5 bases). This CDR3 comprises 14 residues. CDR1 is KGHSH and CDR2 is LQKENI in the germline V gene. Trimming stripped 4 bases from V and 4 bases from J, with 12 bases between. Written as DNA, the CDR3 is TGTGCCAGCTCACTGGGCGGGCCAGCAGATACGCAGTATTTT. Encoded protein: CASSLGGPADTQYF.

The chain carries TRBV4-2 and TRBJ2-1, with D uncertain. The CDR3 totals 12 residues. V was cut by 0 bases and J by 6 bases, with 3 bases left in between. Per germline, CDR1 LGHNA and CDR2 YNFKEQ. The CDR3 sequence: CASSQDLNEQFF. As DNA, the CDR3 is TGTGCCAGCAGCCAAGATCTCAATGAGCAGTTCTTC.

The chain combines TRBV7-9 with TRBJ1-2, with a tentative D call TRBD1 (5 bases). Germline loops: CDR1 SEHNR, CDR2 FQNEAQ (reference sequence). The CDR3 is 17 residues long. With 4 bases removed from V and 5 bases from J, the gap between germline ends came to 23 bases. The CDR3 DNA reads TGTGCCAGCAGCTCGAGAACCCGGGACGTCGGGGGGTATGGCTACACCTTC. Translated: CASSSRTRDVGGYGYTF.

This clone was detected once. The rearrangement joins TRBV12-5 to TRBJ1-4, with 9 bases that match TRBD1. V lost 3 bases to trimming and J lost 3 bases; unmatched junction nucleotides: 11. Per germline, CDR1 LGHNT and CDR2 FRNRAP. The CDR3 sequence is 18 residues long. CDR3 region: CASGFNTGTGIPNEKLFF. CDR3 coding DNA: TGTGCTAGTGGTTTCAATACCGGGACAGGGATCCCTAATGAAAAACTGTTTTTT.

The chain employs TRBV20-1 and TRBJ2-5; 9 bases agree with TRBD1. The CDR3 has 13 residues. Per the germline V gene, CDR1 is DFQATT and CDR2 is SNEGSKA (reference sequence). The V gene end was trimmed by 3 bases and the J gene end by 4 bases; junction bases not matched to a gene: 3. The CDR3 DNA follows: TGCAGTGCTAGTGAACAGGGGGCAGAGACCCAGTACTTC. Encoded protein: CSASEQGAETQYF.

The CDR3 loop reads CASSYGGSGYGYTF. The CDR3 DNA is TGTGCCAGCAGTTACGGGGGCTCAGGCTATGGCTACACCTTC. The V gene is TRBV6-5, the J gene TRBJ1-2; tentative D call: TRBD1 (6 bases). The ends were cut back, 2 bases at V and 4 bases at J, with 11 bases in the middle. The CDR3 runs to 14 residues. Germline V lookup: CDR1 MNHEY, CDR2 SVGAGI.

The CDR3 here is CASSDEPRGYGYTF. The CDR3 DNA reads as TGTGCCAGCAGTGATGAGCCACGGGGCTATGGCTACACCTTC. The chain couples TRBV2 to TRBJ1-2; no firm D call. The CDR3 sequence is 14 residues long. Trimming took 3 bases from V and 4 from J, leaving 12 bases between them. Germline lookup yields CDR1 SNHLY and CDR2 FYNNEI. The complete variable domain, with remaining parts taken from reference TRBV2 and TRBJ1-2, reads EPEVTQTPSHQVTQMGQEVILRCVPISNHLYFYWYRQILGQKVEFLVSFYNNEISEKSEIFDDQFSVERPDGSNFTLKIRSTKLEDSAMYFCASSDEPRGYGYTFGSGTRLTVV.

This sequence joins TRBV6-5 and TRBJ1-5; tentative D call: TRBD1 (5 bases). V shed 7 bases and J shed 4 bases, with 14 bases lying between them. CDR3 size: 14 residues. Germline-derived CDR1 and CDR2 are MNHEY and SVGAGI. Here the CDR3 DNA reads TGTGCCAGCATTTCAGACAGAGTGAATCAGCCCCAGCATTTT. It specifies CASISDRVNQPQHF.

Only one count was recorded for this clone. This chain joins TRBV2 and TRBJ1-5, with 11 nucleotides matching TRBD1. V lost 6 bases to trimming and J lost 2 bases; unmatched junction nucleotides: 3. This CDR3 is built from 15 residues. The germline V gene has CDR1 SNHLY and CDR2 FYNNEI. The CDR3 bases are TGTGCCAGCAGCCGGGACAGGGGGGGCAATCAGCCCCAGCATTTT. Translating gives CASSRDRGGNQPQHF.

This clone has just one count. A much larger clone sits a single nucleotide away, making a read error possible. The V gene is TRBV2, the J gene TRBJ2-1, with TRBD1 identical over 11 bases. V was pared by 2 bases and J by 4 bases, with 1 base of the junction left unmatched. CDR1 is SNHLY, CDR2 FYNNEI, per germline. This CDR3 is built from 15 residues. CDR3 amino acids: CASSERDRGYNEQFF. CDR3 bases: TGTGCCAGCAGTGAAAGGGACAGGGGGTACAATGAGCAGTTCTTC.

The chain joins TRBV19 to TRBJ2-7, with 7 bases that match TRBD1. J gave up 0 bases and V 4 bases, and 6 bases lay outside the gene matches. This CDR3 spans 15 amino acids. Germline V CDR1 and CDR2: LNHDA, SQIVND (reference sequence). CDR3 in DNA: TGTGCCAGTAGTACGCGACAGGGCAACTCCTACGAGCAGTACTTC. Translating gives CASSTRQGNSYEQYF.

The gene calls are TRBV15 and TRBJ2-1; tentative D call: TRBD1 (6 bases). V was trimmed by 3 bases and J by 3 bases, leaving 6 bases between them. The CDR3 spans 13 residues. In germline, CDR1 is LNHNV, CDR2 YYDKDF (reference sequence). The CDR3 nucleotides are TGTGCCACCAGCAGGGGACACTACAATGAGCAGTTCTTC. It translates to CATSRGHYNEQFF.

The chain carries TRBV5-1 and TRBJ1-6; 8 nucleotides agree with TRBD1. Germline CDR1 and CDR2: SGHRS and YFSETQ. The CDR3 has 16 residues. The ends lost 4 bases at V and 5 bases at J; junction bases unmatched: 8. The CDR3 bases are TGCGCCAGCAGCCCCCGGACAGGGTTGGATAATTCACCCCTCCACTTT. Its translation is CASSPRTGLDNSPLHF. The full variable domain, its missing parts supplied by reference TRBV5-1 and TRBJ1-6, is KAGVTQTPRYLIKTRGQQVTLSCSPISGHRSVSWYQQTPGQGLQFLFEYFSETQRNKGNFPGRFSGRQFSNSRSEMNVSTLELGDSALYLCASSPRTGLDNSPLHFGNGTRLTVT.

This sequence joins TRBV7-9 and TRBJ2-5, with TRBD1 identical over 8 bases. With 5 bases clipped from V and 5 bases from J, the junction kept 10 bases outside the gene matches. The CDR3 contains 15 residues. Germline assignment: CDR1 SEHNR and CDR2 FQNEAQ (reference sequence). The CDR3 is CASSQVTGGSETQYF. The CDR3 DNA follows: TGTGCCAGCAGCCAAGTCACAGGGGGATCGGAGACCCAGTACTTC. Looking up the rest from reference TRBV7-9 and TRBJ2-5 gives the full variable domain: DTGVSQNPRHKITKRGQNVTFRCDPISEHNRLYWYRQTLGQGPEFLTYFQNEAQLEKSRLLSDRFSAERPKGSFSTLEIQRTEQGDSAMYLCASSQVTGGSETQYFGPGTRLLVL.

In its sample, this clone was seen once. This chain joins TRBV5-1 and TRBJ2-5, with 14 bases that match TRBD2. Germline CDR1 SGHRS, CDR2 YFSETQ. The CDR3 spans 17 residues. J gave up 4 bases and V 5 bases, and 10 bases lay outside the gene matches. CDR3 protein: CASSRKTSGGAGETQYF. As DNA, the CDR3 is TGCGCCAGCAGTAGGAAGACTAGCGGGGGGGCCGGAGAGACCCAGTACTTC.

The J gene is TRBJ1-5, the V gene TRBV10-1, with 9 bases that match TRBD1. V lost 4 bases, J lost 0 bases, and 4 bases stayed unmatched. The CDR3 covers 16 residues. Germline values: CDR1 WNHNN, CDR2 SYGVQD (reference sequence). The chain's CDR3 is CASSGQGGYSNQPQHF. The CDR3 DNA reads TGCGCCAGCAGTGGACAGGGGGGCTATAGCAATCAGCCCCAGCATTTT.

V usage is TRBV7-9 and J usage is TRBJ1-2, with 12 bases identical to TRBD1. This CDR3 has 16 residues. V was pared by 5 bases and J by 5 bases, with 9 bases of the junction left unmatched. Germline loops: CDR1 SEHNR, CDR2 FQNEAQ (reference sequence). The CDR3: CASSTHLGQGAYGYTF. The CDR3 bases are TGTGCCAGCAGCACCCACTTGGGACAGGGGGCTTATGGCTACACCTTC. Full variable domain (outside the CDR3, taken from reference TRBV7-9 and TRBJ1-2): DTGVSQNPRHKITKRGQNVTFRCDPISEHNRLYWYRQTLGQGPEFLTYFQNEAQLEKSRLLSDRFSAERPKGSFSTLEIQRTEQGDSAMYLCASSTHLGQGAYGYTFGSGTRLTVV.

This clone turned up a few times. J is TRBJ2-5 and V is TRBV10-3; TRBD2 agrees at 16 bases. Looked up from germline, CDR1 is ENHRY and CDR2 is SYGVKD. The CDR3 is made up of 20 amino acids. V lost 5 bases to trimming and J lost 5 bases; unmatched junction nucleotides: 17. The CDR3, as DNA: TGTGCCATCAGTCCACTTCCCGGGACTAGCGGGGGGGCCCTGGGGGAGACCCAGTACTTC. Its translation is CAISPLPGTSGGALGETQYF.

The chain uses TRBV27 and TRBJ1-5; possibly TRBD1 for D (5 bases). The ends were cut back, 2 bases at V and 2 bases at J, with 10 bases in the middle. There are 15 residues in the CDR3. Germline values: CDR1 MNHEY, CDR2 SMNVEV (reference sequence). The CDR3 DNA follows: TGTGCCAGCAGTTTACGCCAGGGCGGCAATCAGCCCCAGCATTTT. Its protein product is CASSLRQGGNQPQHF.

CDR3 residues: CASSFQGGDTIYF. DNA of the CDR3: TGTGCCAGCAGCTTCCAGGGTGGGGACACCATATATTTT. This chain joins TRBV7-3 and TRBJ1-3, with D tentatively TRBD1 (5 bases). CDR1 SGHTA and CDR2 FQGTGA come from the germline V gene. CDR3 length: 13 residues. V was cut by 3 bases and J by 8 bases, with 11 bases left in between.

This chain links TRBV10-3 with TRBJ1-5; D not resolved. The germline V gene has CDR1 ENHRY and CDR2 SYGVKD. The CDR3 is 16 residues long. V dropped 0 bases and J dropped 7 bases, with 16 bases sitting between them. Here the CDR3 reads CAISESSTRRNQPQHF. CDR3 DNA: TGTGCCATCAGTGAGTCGTCGACCAGGCGAAACCAGCCCCAGCATTTT.